The source of this T cell receptor (beta chain) is a study of T cell clones after liver transplantation. Produced via immunoSEQ multiplex PCR; TCRdb's table is partial and in-frame only. Among about 78,000 clones listed, roughly 80% were seen once. Trimming removed 0 bases at V and 7 bases at J, with 7 bases between. Looked up from germline, CDR1 is SGHVS and CDR2 is FQNEAQ. This CDR3 region has 12 residues. The receptor was isolated from a human donor who received a liver transplant. V gene TRBV7-8 combines with J gene TRBJ2-7, with no clear D. Material: CD4+ T cells from blood, obtained before liver transplant. The CDR3 nucleotides read TGTGCCAGCAGCTTAGCGAACGGGGAGCAGTACTTC. It encodes CASSLANGEQYF.